The source of this TCR beta chain is a study of T-cell reconstitution after alpha-beta-depleted transplantation in children. The V gene end was trimmed by 0 bases and the J gene end by 3 bases; junction bases not matched to a gene: 8. The CDR3 has 16 amino acids. Germline CDR1 reads SEHNR; CDR2 reads FQNEAQ (reference sequence). Preparation of the TCRbeta library was carried out with unique molecular identifiers. A single record per CDR3 protein comes from TCRdb applying MiXCR to the PCR reads. The table includes some 340,000 distinct CDR3 sequences, approximately 10% detected once. The sequence was obtained from a human donor who donated a stem cell graft to a child with acute lymphoblastic leukemia. This chain links TRBV7-9 with TRBJ2-7; TRBD1 matches at 7 bases. Sequencing used PBMCs from the stem cell graft donor, obtained from the stem cell graft. In nucleotides, the CDR3 is TGTGCCAGCAGCTTAGCATCGACAGGGTGGAACTACGAGCAGTACTTC. Protein product: CASSLASTGWNYEQYF.